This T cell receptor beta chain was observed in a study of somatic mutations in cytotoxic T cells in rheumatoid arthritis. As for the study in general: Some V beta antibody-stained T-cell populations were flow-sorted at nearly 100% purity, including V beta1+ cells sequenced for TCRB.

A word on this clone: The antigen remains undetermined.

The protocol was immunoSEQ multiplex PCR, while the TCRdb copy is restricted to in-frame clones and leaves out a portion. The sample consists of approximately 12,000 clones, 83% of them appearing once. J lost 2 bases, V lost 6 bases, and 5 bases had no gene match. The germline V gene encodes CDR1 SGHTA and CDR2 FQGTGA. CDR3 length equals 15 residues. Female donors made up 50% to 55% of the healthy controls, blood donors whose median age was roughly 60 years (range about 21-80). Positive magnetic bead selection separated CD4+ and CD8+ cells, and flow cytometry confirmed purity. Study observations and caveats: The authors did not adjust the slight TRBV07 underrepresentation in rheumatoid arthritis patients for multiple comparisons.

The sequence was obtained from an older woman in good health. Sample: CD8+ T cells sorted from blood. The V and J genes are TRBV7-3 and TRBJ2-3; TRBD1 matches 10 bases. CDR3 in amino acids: CASSQTGGLTDTQYF. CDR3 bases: TGTGCCAGCAGTCAGACAGGGGGCCTCACAGATACGCAGTATTTT.